This TCR beta chain was identified in a study of control samples from healthy donors and cancer patients. Looked up from germline, CDR1 is LGHNA and CDR2 is YNFKEQ. The CDR3 length is 15 residues. J lost 7 bases, V lost 3 bases, and 6 bases had no gene match. Method: immunoSEQ multiplex PCR; TCRdb's copy keeps in-frame clones and lacks some. The table lists some 140,000 clones, roughly 92% of them singletons. V and J are TRBV4-2 and TRBJ2-1; the match to TRBD2 covers 10 bases. The sequencing sample was made of blood. The source is a man aged 25 to 45 in good health. CDR3 region: CASSHTSGIINEQFF. The CDR3 DNA is TGTGCCAGCAGCCACACTAGCGGGATCATAAATGAGCAGTTCTTC.